These 21 T cell receptor beta chains were all obtained from the same sample, sequenced in a study of regulatory T cells in long-lasting Graves disease. Time point reported: newly diagnosed GD, antithyroid drugs for less than 3 months. Preparation of the TCR library used RNA extracted from PBMCs. Building the TCR beta libraries relied on iRepertoire HTBI primers, and CDR3 regions underwent Arm-PCR. TCRdb called the multiplex PCR reads again in MiXCR, with one record for every CDR3 protein. The sample consists of some 220,000 distinct CDR3 sequences, roughly a fifth of them appearing once. These same records also appear under a second study, on T cells in Graves' hyperthyroidism and ophthalmopathy.

The sample here was peripheral blood mononuclear cells (PBMCs), taken at new diagnosis, from a patient treated with antithyroid drugs. The receptors stem from a woman aged 30 to 39 with Graves disease.

Notes on this clonotype: A far larger clone is only one base removed, so a read error is likely. The chain uses TRBV11-3 and TRBJ2-7, with D perhaps given as TRBD1 or TRBD2 (5 bases each). Germline CDR1 reads SGHNT; CDR2 reads YENEEA. This CDR3 has 13 residues. V was shortened by 8 bases and J by 4 bases, with 15 bases between the two germline ends. The CDR3 reads CASGPPWGYEQYF. CDR3 DNA sequence: TGTGCCAGCGGCCCCCCATGGGGGTACGAGCAGTACTTC.

This clonotype was counted ten times or more. This chain uses TRBV27 with TRBJ1-2, with a tentative D call TRBD1 (5 bases). Trimming took 3 bases from V and 5 from J, leaving 19 bases between them. The CDR3 spans 16 residues. CDR1 and CDR2 from the germline V gene are MNHEY and SMNVEV (reference sequence). The CDR3 region is CASSLALGGGGYGYTF. CDR3 DNA: TGTGCCAGCAGTTTGGCGTTGGGGGGGGGGGGATATGGCTACACCTTC.

This clonotype was observed many times. The genes are TRBV30 and TRBJ1-1, with 7 bases identical to TRBD1. Germline CDR1 is GTSNPN and CDR2 is SVGIG (reference sequence). Trimming cost V 4 bases and J 0 bases; bases outside gene matches: 2. The CDR3 has 13 residues. The CDR3 protein is CAWNRGMNTEAFF. The CDR3, as DNA: TGTGCCTGGAACAGGGGAATGAACACTGAAGCTTTCTTT.

The table lists this clonotype with many counts. The CDR3 nucleotides are TGTGCCAGCGAACCCCGGACAGGGAAGAACACTGAAGCTTTCTTT. Protein sequence: CASEPRTGKNTEAFF. V is TRBV28 and J is TRBJ1-1, with 8 bases identical to TRBD1. The CDR3 extends over 15 amino acids. CDR1 MDHEN and CDR2 SYDVKM come from the germline V gene. Trimming at V came to 8 bases and at J to 1 base, leaving 9 bases not matched to a gene.

The rearrangement links TRBV25-1 to TRBJ2-5; 8 positions match TRBD2. Per germline, CDR1 MGHDK and CDR2 SYGVNS. With 4 bases clipped from V and 2 bases from J, the junction kept 6 bases outside the gene matches. The CDR3 consists of 15 residues. The CDR3 sequence: CASSAPSSGQETQYF. The CDR3 bases are TGTGCCAGCAGTGCCCCCTCTAGCGGGCAAGAGACCCAGTACTTC. Variable domain in full (rest from reference TRBV25-1 and TRBJ2-5): EADIYQTPRYLVIGTGKKITLECSQTMGHDKMYWYQQDPGMELHLIHYSYGVNSTEKGDLSSESTVSRIRTEHFPLTLESARPSHTSQYLCASSAPSSGQETQYFGPGTRLLVL.

This clonotype has at least ten counts. V gene TRBV20-1 combines with J gene TRBJ2-5; D might be TRBD2 (7 bases). Trimming left V 3 bases short and J 5 bases short, with 16 bases between. The CDR3 totals 14 residues. Per the germline V gene, CDR1 is DFQATT and CDR2 is SNEGSKA (reference sequence). The CDR3 coding sequence is TGCAGTGCTAGCGAAGGGGGGCGGGGGGAGACCCAGTACTTC. Its translation is CSASEGGRGETQYF.

This clonotype was seen at least ten times. The J gene is TRBJ1-4, the V gene TRBV20-1; possible D gene TRBD1, 6 bases. The CDR3 has 15 residues. Trimming took off 5 bases at V and 10 bases at J, with 23 bases between the two ends. The germline CDR1 and CDR2 sequences are DFQATT and SNEGSKA (reference sequence). CDR3 region: CSAPSLVGALGKLFF. CDR3 in DNA: TGCAGTGCTCCGAGTCTTGTGGGGGCTCTCGGAAAACTGTTTTTT.

The table lists this clonotype with a few counts. The chain employs TRBV2 and TRBJ2-5, with 10 bases that match TRBD2. With V trimmed by 6 bases and J by 3 bases, 7 bases remained unmatched. CDR1 and CDR2 (germline): SNHLY, FYNNEI. CDR3 length equals 15 residues. CDR3 nucleotides: TGTGCCAGCAGGAAGGGACTAGCGTTCAAAGAGACCCAGTACTTC. Its translation is CASRKGLAFKETQYF. Full variable domain (outside the CDR3, taken from reference TRBV2 and TRBJ2-5): EPEVTQTPSHQVTQMGQEVILRCVPISNHLYFYWYRQILGQKVEFLVSFYNNEISEKSEIFDDQFSVERPDGSNFTLKIRSTKLEDSAMYFCASRKGLAFKETQYFGPGTRLLVL.

This clonotype came up a few times. V is TRBV10-2 and J is TRBJ2-2; 7 nucleotides line up with TRBD1. The CDR3 covers 15 residues. The V and J ends lost 5 bases and 4 bases, in that order; junction bases with no gene match: 7. CDR1 and CDR2 (germline): WSHSY, SAAADI. The CDR3 coding sequence is TGCGCCAGCAGTCCCGACAGGGTGGGCACCGGGGAGCTGTTTTTT. Translation: CASSPDRVGTGELFF.

This clonotype was seen many times. This rearrangement joins TRBV28 to TRBJ1-5, with 7 bases identical to TRBD1. The CDR3 is 14 amino acids. The germline V gene encodes CDR1 MDHEN and CDR2 SYDVKM. V was pared by 10 bases and J by 6 bases, with 12 bases of the junction left unmatched. The CDR3: CATRGGGAGQPQHF. Written as DNA, the CDR3 is TGTGCCACCAGGGGAGGGGGCGCGGGTCAGCCCCAGCATTTT.

V usage is TRBV6-4 and J usage is TRBJ2-7; 10 bases fit TRBD1. With V trimmed by 6 bases and J by 4 bases, 6 bases remained unmatched. Germline V lookup: CDR1 MRHNA, CDR2 SNTAGT. The CDR3 is made up of 14 amino acids. The CDR3 sequence: CASRGDRGGYEQYF. For the CDR3, the DNA is TGTGCCAGCAGGGGGGACAGGGGTGGTTACGAGCAGTACTTC.

There are many counts of this clonotype. The chain recombines TRBV7-2 with TRBJ1-1, with D possibly TRBD1 on 5 matching bases. The V gene's germline CDR1 is SGHTA and CDR2 FQGNSA. There are 15 residues in the CDR3. V lost 1 base and J 6 bases, leaving 15 bases between the germline ends. This CDR3 reads CASSLGDGRRSEAFF. Written as DNA, the CDR3 is TGTGCCAGCAGCTTAGGGGACGGCCGGAGGTCTGAAGCTTTCTTT.

This clonotype was recorded at least ten times. The chain carries TRBV11-2 and TRBJ1-1; D might be TRBD1 (5 bases). Germline CDR1 SGHAT, CDR2 FQNNGV. V lost 5 bases to trimming and J lost 1 base, with 14 bases between them. This CDR3 comprises 15 residues. The CDR3 region is CASSLWSTANTEAFF. CDR3 sequence (DNA): TGTGCCAGCAGCCTGTGGTCGACAGCGAACACTGAAGCTTTCTTT. The entire variable domain, with the rest obtained from reference TRBV11-2 and TRBJ1-1, is as follows: EAGVAQSPRYKIIEKRQSVAFWCNPISGHATLYWYQQILGQGPKLLIQFQNNGVVDDSQLPKDRFSAERLKGVDSTLKIQPAKLEDSAVYLCASSLWSTANTEAFFGQGTRLTVV.

This clonotype was observed at least ten times. The V and J genes are TRBV9 and TRBJ2-3; the D is unclear. V lost 0 bases, J lost 5 bases, and 4 bases lay in between. Germline CDR1 and CDR2: SGDLS and YYNGEE. The CDR3 is made up of 12 amino acids. The CDR3 DNA reads as TGTGCCAGCAGCGTAGGGGGAGATACGCAGTATTTT. This gives the protein CASSVGGDTQYF.

This clonotype occurred many times. The chain is built from TRBV19 and TRBJ2-2; maybe TRBD2 (5 bases). The length of the CDR3 is 17 residues. Looked up from germline, CDR1 is LNHDA and CDR2 is SQIVND (reference sequence). Trimming shortened V by 11 bases and J by 3 bases, and 25 bases separated the two germline ends. The CDR3 bases are TGTGCCGTCCTACTAGAATCCCCCGAACGTTACACCGGGGAGCTGTTTTTT. Protein product: CAVLLESPERYTGELFF.

The V call is TRBV2, the J call TRBJ2-3; D unclear. Trimming cost V 10 bases and J 1 base, with 18 bases left between them. The CDR3 covers 15 residues. In germline, CDR1 is SNHLY, CDR2 FYNNEI. CDR3 sequence reads: CATRGPAGGTDTQYF. The DNA for the CDR3 is TGTGCCACCCGAGGTCCAGCCGGAGGCACAGATACGCAGTATTTT.

The V call is TRBV4-2, the J call TRBJ1-2; 9 nucleotides agree with TRBD1. Germline assignment: CDR1 LGHNA and CDR2 YNFKEQ. The CDR3 loop spans 17 amino acids. V gave up 0 bases and J gave up 5 bases; unmatched junction bases: 10. The CDR3 spells CASSQERLQGARYGYTF. The CDR3 bases are TGTGCCAGCAGCCAAGAAAGATTACAGGGGGCGCGTTATGGCTACACCTTC.

This clonotype was found many times. The V call is TRBV15, the J call TRBJ2-1; 8 positions match TRBD2. The junction had 8 bases not matched to a gene; V was cut back by 1 base and J by 3 bases. CDR3 length: 17 amino acids. From germline, CDR1 is LNHNV and CDR2 YYDKDF (reference sequence). The DNA for the CDR3 is TGTGCCACCAGCAGAGGGCCCCCCAGCGGGGGCTACAATGAGCAGTTCTTC. Amino acid sequence: CATSRGPPSGGYNEQFF.

This sequence joins TRBV12-3 or TRBV12-4 and TRBJ2-6; 11 bases fit TRBD2. V was clipped by 6 bases and J by 3 bases; unmatched bases: 7. The CDR3 contains 17 residues. The CDR3 coding sequence is TGTGCCAGCAGCCTTAGCGGGGGGGCCATTGGGGCCAACGTCCTGACTTTC. This translates into CASSLSGGAIGANVLTF.

V is TRBV7-8 and J is TRBJ1-2, with D uncertain. The germline V gene encodes CDR1 SGHVS and CDR2 FQNEAQ. The CDR3 length is 13 residues. V dropped 5 bases and J dropped 8 bases, with 15 bases sitting between them. CDR3 sequence reads: CASSAEPGYGYTF. DNA of the CDR3: TGTGCCAGCAGCGCAGAGCCCGGGTACGGCTACACCTTC.

Notes on this clonotype: This may arise from a read error, as a much more abundant clone is one base away. The chain carries TRBV6-8 and TRBJ1-2; D is undetermined. The CDR3 is made up of 15 amino acids. CDR1 is MNHGY, CDR2 SAAAGT, per germline. CDR3 loop: CVSIPGGIANYGYTF. CDR3 bases: TGTGTCAGCATCCCAGGAGGAATAGCTAACTATGGCTACACCTTC.